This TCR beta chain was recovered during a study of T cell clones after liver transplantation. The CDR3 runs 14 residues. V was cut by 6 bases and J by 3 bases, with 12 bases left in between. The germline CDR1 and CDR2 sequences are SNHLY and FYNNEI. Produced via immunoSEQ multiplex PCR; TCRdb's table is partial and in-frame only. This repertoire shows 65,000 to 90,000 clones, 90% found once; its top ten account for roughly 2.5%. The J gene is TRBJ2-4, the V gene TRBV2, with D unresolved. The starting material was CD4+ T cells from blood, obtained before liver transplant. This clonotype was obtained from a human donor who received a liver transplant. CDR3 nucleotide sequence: TGTGCCAGCAGGTCGGACGCTAACAAAAACATTCAGTACTTC. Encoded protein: CASRSDANKNIQYF.